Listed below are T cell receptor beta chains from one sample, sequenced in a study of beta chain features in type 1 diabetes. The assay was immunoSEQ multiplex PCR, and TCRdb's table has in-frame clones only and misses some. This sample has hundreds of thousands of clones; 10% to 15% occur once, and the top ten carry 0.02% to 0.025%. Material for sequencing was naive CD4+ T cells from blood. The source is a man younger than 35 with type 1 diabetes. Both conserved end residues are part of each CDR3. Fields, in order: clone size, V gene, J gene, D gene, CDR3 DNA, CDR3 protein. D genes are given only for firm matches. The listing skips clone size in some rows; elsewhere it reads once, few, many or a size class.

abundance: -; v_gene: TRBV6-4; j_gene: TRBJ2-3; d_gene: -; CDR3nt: TGTGCCAGCCAGGCTGCCCCGGGAGATACGCAGTATTTT; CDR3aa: CASQAAPGDTQYF
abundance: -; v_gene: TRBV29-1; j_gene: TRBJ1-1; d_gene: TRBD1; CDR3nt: TGCAGCATGACGGGACAGCTAAACACTGAAGCTTTCTTT; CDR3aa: CSMTGQLNTEAFF
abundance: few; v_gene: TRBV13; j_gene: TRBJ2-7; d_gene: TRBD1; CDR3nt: TGTGCCAGCAGCCTTTTACCCGACAGGGTCGGCGGCGGGCAGTACTTC; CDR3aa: CASSLLPDRVGGGQYF
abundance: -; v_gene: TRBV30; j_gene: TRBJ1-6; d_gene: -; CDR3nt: TGTGCCTGGAGTATCAGGCCAGGTGGCTACTCCTATAATTCACCCCTCCACTTT; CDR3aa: CAWSIRPGGYSYNSPLHF
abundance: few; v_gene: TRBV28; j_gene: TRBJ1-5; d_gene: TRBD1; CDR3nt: TGTGCCACCTCCCGTCGGGACAGGGGTCAGCCCCAGCATTTT; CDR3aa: CATSRRDRGQPQHF
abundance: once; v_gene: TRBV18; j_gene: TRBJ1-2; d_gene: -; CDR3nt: TGTGCCAGCTCACCACGGGCAGGGGAGGAATTAAGCTATGGCTACACCTTC; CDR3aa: CASSPRAGEELSYGYTF
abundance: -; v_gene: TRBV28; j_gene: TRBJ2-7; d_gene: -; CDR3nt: TGTGCCAGCAGTTTGGGCCCCGTCTCCTACGAGCAGTACTTC; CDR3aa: CASSLGPVSYEQYF
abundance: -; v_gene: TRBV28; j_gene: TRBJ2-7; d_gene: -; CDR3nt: TGTGCCAGCAGTATAGGACTCGGCGAGCAGTACTTC; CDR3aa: CASSIGLGEQYF
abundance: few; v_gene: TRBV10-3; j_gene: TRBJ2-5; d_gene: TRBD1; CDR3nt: TGTGCCATCAAACAGGGGGCTGGGGAGACCCAGTACTTC; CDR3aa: CAIKQGAGETQYF
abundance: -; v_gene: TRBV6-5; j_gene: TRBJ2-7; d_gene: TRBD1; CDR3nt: TGTGCCAGCAGTCAGGGACAGGGGATTTCCTACGAGCAGTACTTC; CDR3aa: CASSQGQGISYEQYF
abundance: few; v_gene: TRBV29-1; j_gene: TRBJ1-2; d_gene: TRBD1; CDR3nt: TGCAGCGTGGACAGGGAGGCGGGCTATGGCTACACCTTC; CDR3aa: CSVDREAGYGYTF
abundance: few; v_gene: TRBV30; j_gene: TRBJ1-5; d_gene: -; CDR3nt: TGTGCCTGGAGTTCTGACAGTTGGGATCAGCCCCAGCATTTT; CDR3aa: CAWSSDSWDQPQHF
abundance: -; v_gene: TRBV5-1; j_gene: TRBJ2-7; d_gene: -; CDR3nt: TGCGCCAGCAGCTTCGGCAGGGCCGGCGAGCAGTACTTC; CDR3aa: CASSFGRAGEQYF
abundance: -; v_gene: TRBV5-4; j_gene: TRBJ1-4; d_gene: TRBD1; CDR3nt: TGTGCCAGCAGAGCCGGGACAGCAACTAATGAAAAACTGTTTTTT; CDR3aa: CASRAGTATNEKLFF
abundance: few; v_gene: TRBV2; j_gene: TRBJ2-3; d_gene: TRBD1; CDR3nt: TGTGCCAGCGGCCGGGGACAGAGCAGCACAGATACGCAGTATTTT; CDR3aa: CASGRGQSSTDTQYF
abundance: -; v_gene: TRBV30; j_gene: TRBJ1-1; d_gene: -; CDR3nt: TGTGCCTGGAGTACAGGGCCGGGCACTGAAGCTTTCTTT; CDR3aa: CAWSTGPGTEAFF
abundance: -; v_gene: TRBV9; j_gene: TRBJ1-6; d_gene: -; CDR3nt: TGTGCCAGCAGCCGGGCATATAATTCACCCCTCCACTTT; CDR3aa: CASSRAYNSPLHF
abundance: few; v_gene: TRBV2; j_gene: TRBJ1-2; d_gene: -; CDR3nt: TGTGCCAGCAGTGAGGAGCTGGGAGGTTCAGGCTACACCTTC; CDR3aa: CASSEELGGSGYTF
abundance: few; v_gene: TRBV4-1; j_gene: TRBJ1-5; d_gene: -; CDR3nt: TGCGCCAGCAGCCCTTCGGAGGGGGTACGTCAGCCCCAGCATTTT; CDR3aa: CASSPSEGVRQPQHF
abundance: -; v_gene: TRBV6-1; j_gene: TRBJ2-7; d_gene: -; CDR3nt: TGTGCCATCAGTGAGCGGAGCTACGAGCAGTACTTC; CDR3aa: CAISERSYEQYF
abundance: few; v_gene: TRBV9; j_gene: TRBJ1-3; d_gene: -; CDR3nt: TGTGCCAGCAGCGTAGACGAGGGTAAGGCCGGAAACACCATATATTTT; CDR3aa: CASSVDEGKAGNTIYF
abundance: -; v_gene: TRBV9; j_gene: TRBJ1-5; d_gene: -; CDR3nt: TGTGCCAGCAGCGTAGGGGGCAGCAAAGAATGGCCCCAGCATTTT; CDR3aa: CASSVGGSKEWPQHF
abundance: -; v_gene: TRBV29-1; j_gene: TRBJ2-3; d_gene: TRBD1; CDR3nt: TGCAGCGTCCGGACAGGGAACGCAGATACGCAGTATTTT; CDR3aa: CSVRTGNADTQYF
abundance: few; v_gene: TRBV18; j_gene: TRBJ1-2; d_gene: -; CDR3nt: TGTGCCAGCTCACCTTTCGACGAAAACTATGGCTACACCTTC; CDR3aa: CASSPFDENYGYTF
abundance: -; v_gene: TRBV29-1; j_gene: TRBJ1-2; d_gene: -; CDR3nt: TGCAGCGTTGTTCCAGCTAACTATGGCTACACCTTC; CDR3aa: CSVVPANYGYTF
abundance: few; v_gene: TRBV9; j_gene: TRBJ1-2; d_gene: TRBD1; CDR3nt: TGTGCCAGCAGTACAATCTGGGGACAGGGGGTCTATGGCTACACCTTC; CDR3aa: CASSTIWGQGVYGYTF
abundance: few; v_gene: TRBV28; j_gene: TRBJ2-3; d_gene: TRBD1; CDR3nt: TGTGCCAGCAGTCGGGGGACAGGTTACACAGATACGCAGTATTTT; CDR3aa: CASSRGTGYTDTQYF
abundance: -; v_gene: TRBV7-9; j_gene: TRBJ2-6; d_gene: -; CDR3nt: TGTGCCAGCAGCTTAGAGCGTGGACTCTCTGGGGCCAACGTCCTGACTTTC; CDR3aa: CASSLERGLSGANVLTF
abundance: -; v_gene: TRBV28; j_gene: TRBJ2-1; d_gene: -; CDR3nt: TGTGCCAGCAGTCGCGACTCATCCTCCTACAATGAGCAGTTCTTC; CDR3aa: CASSRDSSSYNEQFF
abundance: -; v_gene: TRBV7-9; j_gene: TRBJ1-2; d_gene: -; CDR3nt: TGTGCCAGCAGCAGCACAGGGTATAGTGGCTACACCTTC; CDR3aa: CASSSTGYSGYTF
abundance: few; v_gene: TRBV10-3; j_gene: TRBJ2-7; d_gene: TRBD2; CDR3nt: TGTGCCATCCGCGGAGGCGGGGGAGTGAACGAGCAGTACTTC; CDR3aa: CAIRGGGGVNEQYF
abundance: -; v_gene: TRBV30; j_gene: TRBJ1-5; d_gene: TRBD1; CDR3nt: TGTGCCTGGAGTGGAGGACAGGGGGCGAATCAGCCCCAGCATTTT; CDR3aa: CAWSGGQGANQPQHF
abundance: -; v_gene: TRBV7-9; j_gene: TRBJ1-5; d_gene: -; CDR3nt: TGTGCCAGCAGCTCAGGGACTGGCTATAGCAATCAGCCCCAGCATTTT; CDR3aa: CASSSGTGYSNQPQHF
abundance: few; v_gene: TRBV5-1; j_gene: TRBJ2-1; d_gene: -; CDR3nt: TGCGCCAGCAGCCCAGGGGTATCCTACAATGAGCAGTTCTTC; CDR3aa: CASSPGVSYNEQFF
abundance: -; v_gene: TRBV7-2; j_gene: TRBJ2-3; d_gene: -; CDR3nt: TGTGCCAGCAGCTTAGGGCAGGGTCCGAATACGCAGTATTTT; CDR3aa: CASSLGQGPNTQYF
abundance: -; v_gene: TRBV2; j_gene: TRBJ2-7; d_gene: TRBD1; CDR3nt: TGTGCCAGCAGCCGGGACAGTATCGGCTCCTACGAGCAGTACTTC; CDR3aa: CASSRDSIGSYEQYF
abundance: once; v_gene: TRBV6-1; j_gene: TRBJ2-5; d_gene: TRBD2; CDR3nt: TGTGCCAGCAGGGGGACTAGCGGGAACCAAGAGACCCAGTACTTC; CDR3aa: CASRGTSGNQETQYF
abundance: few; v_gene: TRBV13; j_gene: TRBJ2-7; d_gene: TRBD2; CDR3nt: TGTGCCAGCAGCCGCGGGAGTTACCATGGGGAGCAGTACTTC; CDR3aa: CASSRGSYHGEQYF
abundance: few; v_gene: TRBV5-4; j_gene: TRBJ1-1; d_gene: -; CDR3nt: TGTGCCAGCAGCTTGGACCCTCAAGGCCTGAACACTGAAGCTTTCTTT; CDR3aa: CASSLDPQGLNTEAFF
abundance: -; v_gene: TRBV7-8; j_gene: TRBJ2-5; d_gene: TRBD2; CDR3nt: TGTGCCAGCAGCCCTACGTACCCCGGACTAGCCACGCGGGGGACCCAGTACTTC; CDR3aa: CASSPTYPGLATRGTQYF
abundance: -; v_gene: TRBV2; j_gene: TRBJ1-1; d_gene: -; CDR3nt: TGTGCCAGCAGTGAACAGGGGACTTCTGAAGCTTTCTTT; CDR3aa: CASSEQGTSEAFF
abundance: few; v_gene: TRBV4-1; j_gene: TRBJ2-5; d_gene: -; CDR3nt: TGCGCCAGCAGCCGGAACGACAGGAAAGAAGAGACCCAGTACTTC; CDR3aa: CASSRNDRKEETQYF
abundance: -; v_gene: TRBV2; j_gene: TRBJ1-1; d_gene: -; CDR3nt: TGTGCCAGCAGTGAAAATGGATTCACTGAAGCTTTCTTT; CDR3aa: CASSENGFTEAFF
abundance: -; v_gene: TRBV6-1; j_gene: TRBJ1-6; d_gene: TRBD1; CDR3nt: TGTGCCATCACTAAGGACAGGGAGAATTCACCCCTCCACTTT; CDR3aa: CAITKDRENSPLHF
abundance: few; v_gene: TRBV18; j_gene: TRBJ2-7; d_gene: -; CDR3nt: TGTGCCAGCTCACCTCGACGGGACGAGCAGTACTTC; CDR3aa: CASSPRRDEQYF
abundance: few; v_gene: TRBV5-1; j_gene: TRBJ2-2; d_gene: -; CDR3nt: TGCGCCAGCAGACCACTCCAGTTGGGCGCGAACACCGGGGAGCTGTTTTTT; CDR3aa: CASRPLQLGANTGELFF
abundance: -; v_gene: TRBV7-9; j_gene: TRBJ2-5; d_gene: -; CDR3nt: TGTGCCAGCAGCTTCCCCGCGGTAAAAGAGACCCAGTACTTC; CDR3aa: CASSFPAVKETQYF
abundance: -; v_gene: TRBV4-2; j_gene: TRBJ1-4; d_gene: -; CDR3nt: TGTGCCAGCAGCCACGACGGAGGGGAAAAACTGTTTTTT; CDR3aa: CASSHDGGEKLFF
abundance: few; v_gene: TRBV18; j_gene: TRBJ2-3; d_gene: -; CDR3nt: TGTGCCAGCTCACCGACGTCAGGGGATCCAGATACGCAGTATTTT; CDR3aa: CASSPTSGDPDTQYF
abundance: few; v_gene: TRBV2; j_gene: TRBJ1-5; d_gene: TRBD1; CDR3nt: TGTGCCAGCAGTGAAGAGGCCAGGGGGGCTCAGCCCCAGCATTTT; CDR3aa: CASSEEARGAQPQHF
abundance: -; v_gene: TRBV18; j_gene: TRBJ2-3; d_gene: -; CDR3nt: TGTGCCAGCTCACAAAGCACAGATACGCAGTATTTT; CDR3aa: CASSQSTDTQYF
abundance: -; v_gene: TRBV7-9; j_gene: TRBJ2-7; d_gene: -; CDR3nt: TGTGCCAGCAGCCCCGACCTCTACGAGCAGTACTTC; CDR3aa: CASSPDLYEQYF